Following are 32 T cell receptor beta chains from one sample sequenced in a study of sequential checkpoint blockade in melanoma. Method: immunoSEQ multiplex PCR; TCRdb's copy keeps in-frame clones and lacks some. The sample comprises 3,400 or so clones, roughly 21% of which are singletons, and 15% to 19% rests with the top ten. Specified treatment: randomized to nivolumab then ipilimumab (arm A) or the reverse (arm B). The material was tumor tissue (inferred from file names), obtained from a patient given nivolumab and ipilimumab in sequence. These receptors were taken from a human patient with melanoma. Some clones in this sample may be carry-over from other donors' samples.

The chain employs TRBV10-2 and TRBJ2-2; 7 bases are shared with TRBD2. Looked up from germline, CDR1 is WSHSY and CDR2 is SAAADI. The CDR3 loop spans 13 amino acids. The V segment lost 7 bases and the J segment 4 bases; nucleotides outside the gene matches: 3. In DNA form, the CDR3 reads TGCGCCAGCACAGCGGGGACCACCGGGGAGCTGTTTTTT. Protein product: CASTAGTTGELFF.

V and J are TRBV19 and TRBJ1-1; D is ambiguous. Germline V gene data show CDR1 as LNHDA and CDR2 as SQIVND (reference sequence). The CDR3 has 12 amino acids. With 1 base removed from V and 1 base from J, the gap between germline ends came to 1 base. The CDR3 DNA follows: TGTGCCAGTAGTATAGGGAACACTGAAGCTTTCTTT. It is translated as CASSIGNTEAFF.

V is TRBV18 and J is TRBJ2-1; D call uncertain. V was trimmed by 1 base and J by 4 bases, leaving 11 bases between them. CDR3 length: 15 amino acids. Germline values: CDR1 KGHSH, CDR2 LQKENI. The CDR3 DNA sequence: TGTGCCAGCTCACCACTGGAACGGGTGTACAATGAGCAGTTCTTC. It translates to CASSPLERVYNEQFF.

J is TRBJ1-2 and V is TRBV19; D call uncertain. With 7 bases removed from V and 4 bases from J, the gap between germline ends came to 16 bases. Looked up from germline, CDR1 is LNHDA and CDR2 is SQIVND (reference sequence). The length of the CDR3 is 14 residues. CDR3 sequence reads: CASIPLGSGYGYTF. The CDR3 DNA reads TGTGCCAGTATCCCTCTCGGGTCTGGCTATGGCTACACCTTC.

The V call is TRBV10-2, the J call TRBJ2-3, with TRBD2 identical over 11 bases. In germline, CDR1 is WSHSY, CDR2 SAAADI. V was clipped by 8 bases and J by 6 bases; unmatched bases: 4. The CDR3 is 13 residues long. The CDR3 spells CASLAGGGDTQYF. The CDR3 DNA reads as TGCGCCAGCCTAGCGGGGGGAGGGGATACGCAGTATTTT.

Judged by abundance, this clone is medium-sized. The V and J genes are TRBV6-8 and TRBJ2-1, with 7 bases matching TRBD1. The CDR3 consists of 18 residues. From germline, CDR1 is MNHGY and CDR2 SAAAGT. After removal of 2 bases from V and 7 bases from J, the junction contained 17 bases not matched to a gene. The CDR3 DNA is TGTGCCAGCAGTTACGGGGGAGTGTTGAGGGGGCGCAGGAATGAGCAGTTCTTC. This gives the protein CASSYGGVLRGRRNEQFF.

The V gene is TRBV10-1, the J gene TRBJ1-1; D not resolved. Germline CDR1 and CDR2: WNHNN and SYGVQD (reference sequence). With 6 bases removed from V and 7 bases from J, the gap between germline ends came to 9 bases. The CDR3 loop spans 11 amino acids. CDR3 protein: CASSRGGEAFF. In DNA form, the CDR3 reads TGCGCCAGCAGCCGCGGCGGTGAAGCTTTCTTT.

The rearrangement joins TRBV19 to TRBJ2-7; 8 positions agree with TRBD1. The CDR3 is made up of 15 amino acids. After removal of 5 bases from V and 6 bases from J, the junction contained 12 bases not matched to a gene. Germline V lookup: CDR1 LNHDA, CDR2 SQIVND (reference sequence). The CDR3 coding sequence is TGTGCCAGTAGTCCACAGGGGGTGACCCTCGCCGAGCAGTACTTC. Protein product: CASSPQGVTLAEQYF.

The CDR3 bases are TGTGCCAGCAGTTACGGGGGGGGGCCGTTGGAGACCCAGTACTTC. This sequence encodes CASSYGGGPLETQYF. The genes are TRBV6-8 and TRBJ2-5; D is possibly TRBD2 (7 bases). V lost 2 bases to trimming and J lost 5 bases, with 15 bases between them. The CDR3 extends over 15 amino acids. Germline assignment: CDR1 MNHGY and CDR2 SAAAGT.

This clone was observed once. The rearrangement joins TRBV10-2 to TRBJ1-3; D unclear. The CDR3 covers 13 residues. The V gene lost 6 bases and the J gene lost 1 base, with 7 bases spanning the gap. The germline V gene has CDR1 WSHSY and CDR2 SAAADI. CDR3 nucleotides: TGCGCCAGCAGAGCCTCTTCTGGAAACACCATATATTTT. It encodes CASRASSGNTIYF.

This clone appeared many times. This rearrangement joins TRBV11-3 to TRBJ2-5; 8 bases are shared with TRBD2. The germline V gene has CDR1 SGHNT and CDR2 YENEEA. The trim removed 5 bases at V and 5 bases at J, leaving 7 bases unmatched. The CDR3 length is 14 residues. CDR3: CASSPRGGTETQYF. The CDR3 region has the DNA TGTGCCAGCAGCCCCCGGGGGGGCACGGAGACCCAGTACTTC.

The table lists this clone with many counts. This rearrangement joins TRBV11-3 to TRBJ1-1; D gene unclear. Trimming shortened V by 1 base and J by 5 bases, and 11 bases separated the two germline ends. The germline gives CDR1 SGHNT, CDR2 YENEEA. CDR3 length: 14 amino acids. The CDR3 loop reads CASSLVRQTTEAFF. The CDR3 nucleotides are TGTGCCAGCAGCTTAGTGAGGCAAACGACTGAAGCTTTCTTT.

In its sample, this clone ranks as medium-sized. The rearrangement links TRBV11-3 to TRBJ1-1, with 7 bases identical to TRBD1. This CDR3 comprises 14 residues. The germline V gene has CDR1 SGHNT and CDR2 YENEEA. V lost 3 bases and J lost 13; bases outside the gene matches: 14. The CDR3 reads CASSLAGTEIKLFF. CDR3 nucleotides: TGTGCCAGCAGCTTGGCCGGGACAGAGATAAAGCTTTTCTTT.

This clone was seen a handful of times. This chain links TRBV15 with TRBJ2-5; TRBD1 might be the D (6 bases). V lost 1 base, J lost 5 bases, and 11 bases lay in between. Germline lookup yields CDR1 LNHNV and CDR2 YYDKDF (reference sequence). The CDR3 has 14 amino acids. This chain's CDR3 is CATSRALRGETQYF. The CDR3 nucleotides read TGTGCCACCAGCAGAGCTTTAAGGGGGGAGACCCAGTACTTC.

This clone was detected a few times. The chain joins TRBV6-8 to TRBJ1-2; D not resolved. V was trimmed by 0 bases and J by 8 bases, leaving 13 bases between them. This CDR3 spans 14 amino acids. Germline V gene lookup returns CDR1 MNHGY and CDR2 SAAAGT. The DNA for the CDR3 is TGTGCCAGCAGTTACTCTGGGCCCGCCCGGGGCTACACCTTC. This codes for CASSYSGPARGYTF.

This clone is labeled medium-sized. The chain has TRBV6-8 and TRBJ1-6; D unresolved. The CDR3 has 16 residues. V was clipped by 2 bases and J by 5 bases, with 13 bases between them. Germline V gene sequence: CDR1 MNHGY, CDR2 SAAAGT. This chain's CDR3 is CASSYEYRSDNSPLHF. Here the CDR3 DNA reads TGTGCCAGCAGTTACGAGTACAGATCCGATAATTCACCCCTCCACTTT.

The chain is built from TRBV29-1 and TRBJ2-2, with 7 bases matching TRBD2. Per germline, CDR1 SQVTM and CDR2 ANQGSEA. V lost 5 bases and J lost 6; bases outside the gene matches: 6. The CDR3 has 13 residues. CDR3: CSVQTSSPGELFF. CDR3 nucleotide sequence: TGCAGCGTTCAGACTAGCTCCCCCGGGGAGCTGTTTTTT.

This clone was seen a few times. This sequence joins TRBV6-8 and TRBJ1-6; D ambiguous. CDR1 MNHGY and CDR2 SAAAGT come from the germline V gene. V was cut by 5 bases and J by 7 bases, with 9 bases left in between. The CDR3 length is 13 residues. The CDR3 DNA follows: TGTGCCAGCAGTGAGTCCAGAAATTCACCCCTCCACTTT. Translated, it gives CASSESRNSPLHF.

The V call is TRBV12-5, the J call TRBJ2-1; TRBD1 matches at 7 bases. CDR1 is LGHNT, CDR2 FRNRAP, per germline. Trimming at V came to 1 base and at J to 9 bases, leaving 6 bases not matched to a gene. The CDR3 length is 14 residues. The CDR3 protein is CASGLGEGAREQFF. CDR3 in DNA: TGTGCTAGTGGTTTGGGAGAGGGGGCGCGTGAGCAGTTCTTC.

By share of the sample, this clone is large (0.1 to 1%). This rearrangement joins TRBV11-3 to TRBJ1-2; no reliable D call. The CDR3 sequence is 14 residues long. The V end was cut by 0 bases, the J end by 2 bases, with 7 bases between. CDR1 SGHNT and CDR2 YENEEA come from the germline V gene. The CDR3 loop is CASSLDRVNYGYTF. The CDR3 DNA follows: TGTGCCAGCAGCTTAGACCGGGTAAACTATGGCTACACCTTC. Supplemented by reference TRBV11-3 and TRBJ1-2, the full variable domain reads EAGVVQSPRYKIIEKKQPVAFWCNPISGHNTLYWYLQNLGQGPELLIRYENEEAVDDSQLPKDRFSAERLKGVDSTLKIQPAELGDSAVYLCASSLDRVNYGYTFGSGTRLTVV.

The rearrangement links TRBV30 to TRBJ1-4, with 9 bases lining up with TRBD1. CDR1 GTSNPN and CDR2 SVGIG come from the germline V gene (reference sequence). The CDR3 has 15 amino acids. V dropped 1 base and J dropped 2; count of bases not matched to a gene: 2. CDR3 DNA: TGTGCCTGGAGTGCCGGGACAGGGACTAATGAAAAACTGTTTTTT. Residues: CAWSAGTGTNEKLFF.

This clone is categorized as medium-sized. The rearrangement links TRBV11-3 to TRBJ1-4; D remains unclear. Trimming removed 3 bases from V and 7 bases from J, with 18 bases in between. CDR1 SGHNT and CDR2 YENEEA come from the germline V gene. CDR3 length: 16 amino acids. The CDR3 DNA reads as TGTGCCAGCAGCTTGGATAGCCGGGAAGGGAGTGAAAAACTGTTTTTT. It translates to CASSLDSREGSEKLFF.

This clone turned up a few times. The CDR3 loop reads CASSFYHQTGTYEQYF. The CDR3 nucleotides read TGCGCCAGCAGCTTTTACCATCAGACAGGGACTTACGAGCAGTACTTC. The V and J genes are TRBV5-1 and TRBJ2-7; possibly TRBD1 for D (7 bases). This CDR3 spans 16 amino acids. Deletions cut 2 bases from V and 4 bases from J, with 19 bases between. CDR1 and CDR2 (germline): SGHRS, YFSETQ.

In its sample, this clone was seen a few times. DNA for the CDR3: TGTGCCTGGAGTCGTGGGGATTTGGATGAAAAACTGTTTTTT. Translating gives CAWSRGDLDEKLFF. The chain is built from TRBV30 and TRBJ1-4; no reliable D call. Looked up from germline, CDR1 is GTSNPN and CDR2 is SVGIG (reference sequence). Trimming took off 2 bases at V and 6 bases at J, with 13 bases between the two ends. This CDR3 has 14 residues. Combining the CDR3 with reference TRBV30 and TRBJ1-4 gives the whole variable domain SQTIHQWPATLVQPVGSPLSLECTVEGTSNPNLYWYRQAAGRGLQLLFYSVGIGQISSEVPQNLSASRPQDRQFILSSKKLLLSDSGFYLCAWSRGDLDEKLFFGSGTQLSVL.

This clone was detected many times. The chain joins TRBV11-3 to TRBJ1-5; weak D call: TRBD1 (6 bases). The CDR3 totals 15 residues. Trimming took 5 bases from V and 5 from J, leaving 16 bases between them. CDR1 is SGHNT, CDR2 YENEEA, per germline. CDR3 residues: CASSPTRAGDQPQHF. Here the CDR3 DNA reads TGTGCCAGCAGCCCCACTCGGGCAGGGGATCAGCCCCAGCATTTT.

V usage is TRBV19 and J usage is TRBJ1-6, with D possibly TRBD1 on 5 matching bases. V lost 3 bases to trimming and J lost 8 bases, with 17 bases between them. The CDR3 spans 16 residues. CDR1 and CDR2 (germline): LNHDA, SQIVND (reference sequence). CDR3 sequence: CASSIGRPRGDSPLHF. CDR3 DNA sequence: TGTGCCAGTAGTATTGGAAGGCCTAGGGGCGATTCACCCCTCCACTTT. The full variable domain, completed using reference TRBV19 and TRBJ1-6, is DGGITQSPKYLFRKEGQNVTLSCEQNLNHDAMYWYRQDPGQGLRLIYYSQIVNDFQKGDIAEGYSVSREKKESFPLTVTSAQKNPTAFYLCASSIGRPRGDSPLHFGNGTRLTVT.

This clone is medium-sized (0.01 to 0.1%) within its sample. V usage is TRBV9 and J usage is TRBJ1-5; TRBD1 is a possible D gene (5 bases). In germline, CDR1 is SGDLS, CDR2 YYNGEE. This CDR3 spans 16 amino acids. Trimming pared 3 bases from V and 4 bases from J, leaving 17 bases between. The CDR3 loop is CASSAGGGSGNQPQHF. In DNA form, the CDR3 reads TGTGCCAGCAGCGCCGGCGGGGGGTCGGGTAATCAGCCCCAGCATTTT.

The table lists this clone with a few counts. This sequence joins TRBV6-8 and TRBJ1-1; 8 nucleotides line up with TRBD1. CDR1 is MNHGY and CDR2 is SAAAGT in the germline V gene. The CDR3 length is 14 residues. Unmatched junction bases numbered 9, after V lost 6 bases and J lost 6 bases. The DNA of the CDR3 is TGTGCCAGCAGCGCTCCCGGGACAGGAGCTGAAGCTTTCTTT. Its translation is CASSAPGTGAEAFF.

This clone has a handful of counts. J is TRBJ2-2 and V is TRBV11-3, with 10 bases that match TRBD2. The V gene's germline CDR1 is SGHNT and CDR2 YENEEA. V dropped 3 bases and J dropped 5; count of bases not matched to a gene: 0. The CDR3 length is 14 residues. The CDR3 nucleotides are TGTGCCAGCAGCTTTAGCGGGGGGACCGGGGAGCTGTTTTTT. Translating it yields CASSFSGGTGELFF.

The table lists this clone with a count of one. The rearrangement uses TRBV5-1 and TRBJ2-2, with TRBD2 identical over 8 bases. There are 15 residues in the CDR3. J was trimmed by 0 bases and V by 4 bases; bases with no gene match: 2. The germline gives CDR1 SGHRS, CDR2 YFSETQ. The CDR3 region has the DNA TGCGCCAGCAGCATACTAGCGGCGAACACCGGGGAGCTGTTTTTT. Its protein product is CASSILAANTGELFF. The full variable domain, with the rest looked up from reference TRBV5-1 and TRBJ2-2, is KAGVTQTPRYLIKTRGQQVTLSCSPISGHRSVSWYQQTPGQGLQFLFEYFSETQRNKGNFPGRFSGRQFSNSRSEMNVSTLELGDSALYLCASSILAANTGELFFGEGSRLTVL.

The chain joins TRBV19 to TRBJ1-2, with 9 bases aligning to TRBD1. The CDR3 sequence is 14 residues long. J lost 4 bases, V lost 4 bases, and 4 bases had no gene match. The germline CDR1 and CDR2 sequences are LNHDA and SQIVND (reference sequence). The CDR3 loop is CASSRTGAGYGYTF. CDR3 nucleotides: TGTGCCAGTAGTAGGACAGGGGCGGGCTATGGCTACACCTTC.

CDR3 bases: TGTGCCAGCACCGTGGTGGGGTACCGAGAGACCCAGTACTTC. Protein: CASTVVGYRETQYF. The chain has TRBV12-5 and TRBJ2-5; no firm D call. The CDR3 contains 14 residues. Per the germline V gene, CDR1 is LGHNT and CDR2 is FRNRAP.